Ten or more counts support the clone carrying this TCR beta chain. Each CDR3 protein is one row after TCRdb ran MiXCR on the reads. The sample carries 85,000 to 120,000 distinct CDR3 sequences, approximately 15% recorded once. The sample originates from a study of T cell repertoires in cytomegalovirus infection. Source material: PBMCs. This sequence was found in a human donor in good health (CMV status not recorded). Some clones in this sample may be carry-over from other donors' samples.

DNA of the CDR3: TGTGCCAGCAGCTTAGGGAGGGGAATGAACACTGAAGCTTTCTTT. Translation gives CASSLGRGMNTEAFF. The chain uses TRBV7-2 and TRBJ1-1; a weak D match, TRBD1 (5 bases). V lost 1 base to trimming and J lost 0 bases, with 9 bases between them. The germline gives CDR1 SGHTA, CDR2 FQGNSA. The CDR3 is 15 residues long.